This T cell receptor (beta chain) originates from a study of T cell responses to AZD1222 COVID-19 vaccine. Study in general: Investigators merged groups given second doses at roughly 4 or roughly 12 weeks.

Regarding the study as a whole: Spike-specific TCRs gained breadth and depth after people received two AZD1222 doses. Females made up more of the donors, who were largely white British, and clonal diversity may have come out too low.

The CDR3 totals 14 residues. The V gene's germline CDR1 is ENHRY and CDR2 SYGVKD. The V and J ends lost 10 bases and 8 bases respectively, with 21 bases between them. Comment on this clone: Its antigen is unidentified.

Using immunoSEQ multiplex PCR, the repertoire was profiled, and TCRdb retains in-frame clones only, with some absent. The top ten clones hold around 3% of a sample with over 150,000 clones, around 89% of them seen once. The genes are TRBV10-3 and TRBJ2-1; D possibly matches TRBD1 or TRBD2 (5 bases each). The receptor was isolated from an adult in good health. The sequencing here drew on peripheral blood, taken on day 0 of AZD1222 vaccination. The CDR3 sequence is CATDAGTTIHEQFF. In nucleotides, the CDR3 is TGTGCCACCGATGCCGGGACCACTATCCATGAGCAGTTCTTC.